The present entry profiles one TCR beta chain with its context. Its antigen is undetermined. This record comes from a study of blood T cells in healthy people across ages. Study outcomes and limitations: In older individuals, TCR beta diversity per million T cells was lower, falling roughly linearly with age.

A sample-barcoded 5' primer and a J-beta primer mix were used in a second PCR of roughly 6 to 11 cycles. TCRdb itself ran the 5' RACE reads through MiXCR, one entry per CDR3 protein. The sample carries 650,000 to 1,000,000 distinct CDR3 sequences, about 37% recorded once. Trimming left V 7 bases short and J 0 bases short, with 25 bases between. The CDR3 extends over 17 amino acids. The germline CDR1 and CDR2 sequences are DFQATT and SNEGSKA (reference sequence). The receptor was isolated from a man between 18 and 29 years old in good health. Sequencing was performed on blood. The chain employs TRBV20-1 and TRBJ2-7; maybe TRBD1 (5 bases). In nucleotides, the CDR3 is TGCAGTGAGTGGGGCGGCAGTTGGCAAAGGAACTCCTACGAGCAGTACTTC. It specifies CSEWGGSWQRNSYEQYF.